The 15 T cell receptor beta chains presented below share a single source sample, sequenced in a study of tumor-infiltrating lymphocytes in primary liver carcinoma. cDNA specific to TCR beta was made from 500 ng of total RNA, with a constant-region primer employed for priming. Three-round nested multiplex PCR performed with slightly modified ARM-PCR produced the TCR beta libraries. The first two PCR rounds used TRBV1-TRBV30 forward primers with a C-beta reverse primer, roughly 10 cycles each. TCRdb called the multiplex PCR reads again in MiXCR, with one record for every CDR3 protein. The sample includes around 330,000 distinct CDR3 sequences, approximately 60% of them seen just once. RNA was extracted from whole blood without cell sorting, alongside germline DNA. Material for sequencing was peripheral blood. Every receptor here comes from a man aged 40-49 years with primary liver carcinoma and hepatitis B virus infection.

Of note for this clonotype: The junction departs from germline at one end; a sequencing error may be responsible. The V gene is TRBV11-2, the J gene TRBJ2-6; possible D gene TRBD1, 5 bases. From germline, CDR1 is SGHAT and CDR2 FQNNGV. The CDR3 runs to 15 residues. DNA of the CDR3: TGTGCCAGCAGCTTAGATAGGGCTGGGGCCATCGTCCTGACTTTC. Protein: CASSLDRAGAIVLTF. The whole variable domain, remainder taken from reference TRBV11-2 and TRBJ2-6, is EAGVAQSPRYKIIEKRQSVAFWCNPISGHATLYWYQQILGQGPKLLIQFQNNGVVDDSQLPKDRFSAERLKGVDSTLKIQPAKLEDSAVYLCASSLDRAGAIVLTFGAGSRLTVL.

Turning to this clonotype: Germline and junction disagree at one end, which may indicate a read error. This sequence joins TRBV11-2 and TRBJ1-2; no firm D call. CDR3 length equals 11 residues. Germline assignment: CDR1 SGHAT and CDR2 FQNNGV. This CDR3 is CVSSEQYGYTF. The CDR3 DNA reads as TGTGTCAGCAGCGAGCAGTATGGCTACACCTTC. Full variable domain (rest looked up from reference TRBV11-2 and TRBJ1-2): EAGVAQSPRYKIIEKRQSVAFWCNPISGHATLYWYQQILGQGPKLLIQFQNNGVVDDSQLPKDRFSAERLKGVDSTLKIQPAKLEDSAVYLCVSSEQYGYTFGSGTRLTVV.

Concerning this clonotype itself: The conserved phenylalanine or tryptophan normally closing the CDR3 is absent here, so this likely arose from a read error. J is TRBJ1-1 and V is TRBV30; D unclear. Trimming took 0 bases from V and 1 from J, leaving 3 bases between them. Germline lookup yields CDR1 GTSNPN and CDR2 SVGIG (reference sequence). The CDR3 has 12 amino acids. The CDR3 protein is CAWSVTNTEAFI. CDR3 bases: TGTGCCTGGAGTGTAACGAACACTGAAGCTTTCATT.

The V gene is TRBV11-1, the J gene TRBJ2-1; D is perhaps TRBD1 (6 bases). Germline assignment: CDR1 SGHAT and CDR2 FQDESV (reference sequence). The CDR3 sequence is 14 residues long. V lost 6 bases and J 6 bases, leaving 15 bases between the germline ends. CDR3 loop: CASRLVGGANEQFF. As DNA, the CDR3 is TGTGCCAGCAGGTTGGTAGGGGGAGCCAATGAGCAGTTCTTC.

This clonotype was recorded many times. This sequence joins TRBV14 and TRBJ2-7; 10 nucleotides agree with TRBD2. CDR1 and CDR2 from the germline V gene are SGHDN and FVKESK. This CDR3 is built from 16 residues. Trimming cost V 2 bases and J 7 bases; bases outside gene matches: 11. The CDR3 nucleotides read TGTGCCAGCAGCCAACTAACTAGCGGGGCCTGGGGAGAGCAGTACTTC. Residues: CASSQLTSGAWGEQYF.

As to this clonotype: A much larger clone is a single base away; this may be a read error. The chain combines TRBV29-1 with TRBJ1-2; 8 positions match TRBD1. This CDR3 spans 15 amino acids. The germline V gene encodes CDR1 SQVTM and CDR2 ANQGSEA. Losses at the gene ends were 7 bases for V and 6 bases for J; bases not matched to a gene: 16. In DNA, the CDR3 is TGCAGCGCCCGTTCAGGGGGCAACAACATTCATGGCTACACCTTC. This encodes CSARSGGNNIHGYTF.

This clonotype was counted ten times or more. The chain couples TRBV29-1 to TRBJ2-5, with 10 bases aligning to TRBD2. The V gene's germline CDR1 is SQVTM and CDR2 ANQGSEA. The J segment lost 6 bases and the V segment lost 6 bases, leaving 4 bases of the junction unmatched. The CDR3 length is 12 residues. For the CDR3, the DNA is TGCAGCGTAGCGGGAGGGCCCCAGACCCAGTACTTC. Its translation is CSVAGGPQTQYF.

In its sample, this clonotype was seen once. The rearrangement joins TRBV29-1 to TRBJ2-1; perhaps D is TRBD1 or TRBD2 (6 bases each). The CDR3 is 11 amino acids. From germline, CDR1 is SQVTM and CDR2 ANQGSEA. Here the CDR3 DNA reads TGCAACGTGGGGGGCGGGGATGAGCAGTTCTTC. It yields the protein CNVGGGDEQFF.

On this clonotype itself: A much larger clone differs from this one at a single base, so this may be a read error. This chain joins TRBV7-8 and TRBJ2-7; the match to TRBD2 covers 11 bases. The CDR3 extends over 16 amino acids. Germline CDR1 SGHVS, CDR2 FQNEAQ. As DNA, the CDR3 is TGTGTCAGCAGCTGGGGACTAGCGGAGAGCTCCTACGAGCAGTACTTC. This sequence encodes CVSSWGLAESSYEQYF.

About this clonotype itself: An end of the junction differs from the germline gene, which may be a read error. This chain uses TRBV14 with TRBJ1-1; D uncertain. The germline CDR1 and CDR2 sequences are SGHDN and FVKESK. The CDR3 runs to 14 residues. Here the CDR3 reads CASSQDLMNAEAFF. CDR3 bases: TGTGCCAGTAGCCAAGATTTGATGAACGCTGAAGCTTTCTTT.

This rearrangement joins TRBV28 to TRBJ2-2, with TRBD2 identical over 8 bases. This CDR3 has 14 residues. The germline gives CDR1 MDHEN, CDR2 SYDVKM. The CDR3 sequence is CTTGGALNTGELFF. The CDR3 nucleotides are TGTACCACCGGGGGGGCGTTAAACACCGGGGAGCTGTTTTTT. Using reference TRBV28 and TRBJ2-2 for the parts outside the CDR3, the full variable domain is DVKVTQSSRYLVKRTGEKVFLECVQDMDHENMFWYRQDPGLGLRLIYFSYDVKMKEKGDIPEGYSVSREKKERFSLILESASTNQTSMYLCTTGGALNTGELFFGEGSRLTVL.

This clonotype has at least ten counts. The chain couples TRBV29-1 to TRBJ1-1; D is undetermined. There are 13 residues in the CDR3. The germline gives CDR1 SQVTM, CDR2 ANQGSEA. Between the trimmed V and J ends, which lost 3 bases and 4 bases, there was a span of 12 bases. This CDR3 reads CSVEGSSATEAFF. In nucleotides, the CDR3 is TGCAGCGTTGAGGGGAGCTCTGCCACTGAAGCTTTCTTT.

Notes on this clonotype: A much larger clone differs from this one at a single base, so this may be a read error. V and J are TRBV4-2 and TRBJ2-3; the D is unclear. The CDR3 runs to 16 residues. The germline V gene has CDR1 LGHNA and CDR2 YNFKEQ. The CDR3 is CACSYRWSPGNHTQYF. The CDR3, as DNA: TGTGCCTGCAGCTATAGATGGAGTCCGGGCAACCATACGCAGTATTTT.

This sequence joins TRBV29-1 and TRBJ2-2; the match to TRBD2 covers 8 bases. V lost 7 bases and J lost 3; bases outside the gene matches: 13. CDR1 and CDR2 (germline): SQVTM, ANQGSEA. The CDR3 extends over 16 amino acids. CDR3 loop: CSAISIGRAYTGELFF. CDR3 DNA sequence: TGCAGCGCCATATCTATCGGGAGGGCCTACACCGGGGAGCTGTTTTTT.

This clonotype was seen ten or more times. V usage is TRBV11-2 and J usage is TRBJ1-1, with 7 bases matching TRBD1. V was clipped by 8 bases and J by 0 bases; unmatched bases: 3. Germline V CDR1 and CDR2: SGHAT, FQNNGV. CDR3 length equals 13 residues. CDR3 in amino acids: CASSRGMNTEAFF. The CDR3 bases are TGTGCCAGCTCCAGGGGGATGAACACTGAAGCTTTCTTT. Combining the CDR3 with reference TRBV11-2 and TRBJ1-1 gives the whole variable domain EAGVAQSPRYKIIEKRQSVAFWCNPISGHATLYWYQQILGQGPKLLIQFQNNGVVDDSQLPKDRFSAERLKGVDSTLKIQPAKLEDSAVYLCASSRGMNTEAFFGQGTRLTVV.